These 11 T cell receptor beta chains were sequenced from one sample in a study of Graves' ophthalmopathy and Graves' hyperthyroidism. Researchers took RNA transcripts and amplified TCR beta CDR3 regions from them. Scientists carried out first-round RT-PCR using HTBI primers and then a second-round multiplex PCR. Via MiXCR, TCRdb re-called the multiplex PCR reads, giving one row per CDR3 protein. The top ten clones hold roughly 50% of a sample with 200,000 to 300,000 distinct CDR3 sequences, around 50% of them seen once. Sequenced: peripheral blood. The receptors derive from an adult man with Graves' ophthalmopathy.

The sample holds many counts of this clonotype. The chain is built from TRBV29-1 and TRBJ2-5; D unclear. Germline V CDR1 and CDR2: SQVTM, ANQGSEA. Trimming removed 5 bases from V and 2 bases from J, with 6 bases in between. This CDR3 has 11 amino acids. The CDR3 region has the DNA TGCAGCGTTAAGCCGCAAGAGACCCAGTACTTC. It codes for CSVKPQETQYF.

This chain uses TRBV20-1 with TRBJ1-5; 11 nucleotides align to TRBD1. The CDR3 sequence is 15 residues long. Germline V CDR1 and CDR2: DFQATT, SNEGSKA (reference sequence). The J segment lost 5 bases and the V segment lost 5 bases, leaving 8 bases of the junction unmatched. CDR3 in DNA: TGCAGTGCTTACACCCGGACAGGGGGCGATCAGCCCCAGCATTTT. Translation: CSAYTRTGGDQPQHF.

In DNA form, the CDR3 reads TGTGCTAGTGGTTTGGTGGTAGGGCCGACGACATTTGAAGCTTTCTTT. This translates into CASGLVVGPTTFEAFF. The chain employs TRBV12-3 or TRBV12-4 and TRBJ1-1, with D hard to call. The CDR3 contains 16 residues.

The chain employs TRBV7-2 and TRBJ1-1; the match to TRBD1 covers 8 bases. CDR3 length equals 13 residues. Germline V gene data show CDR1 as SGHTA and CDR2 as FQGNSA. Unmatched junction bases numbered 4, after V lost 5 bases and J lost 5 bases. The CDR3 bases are TGTGCCAGCAGCATAAGACAGGGGACTGAAGCTTTCTTT. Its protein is CASSIRQGTEAFF. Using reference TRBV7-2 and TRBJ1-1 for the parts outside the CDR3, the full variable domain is GAGVSQSPSNKVTEKGKDVELRCDPISGHTALYWYRQSLGQGLEFLIYFQGNSAPDKSGLPSDRFSAERTGGSVSTLTIQRTQQEDSAVYLCASSIRQGTEAFFGQGTRLTVV.

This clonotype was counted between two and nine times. CDR3 amino acids: CASSLGKVITEAFF. The DNA of the CDR3 is TGCGCCAGCAGCTTGGGAAAGGTGATCACTGAAGCTTTCTTT. The chain recombines TRBV5-1 with TRBJ1-1, with unresolved D. The CDR3 length is 14 residues. The V and J ends lost 0 bases and 4 bases respectively, with 10 bases between them. The germline gives CDR1 SGHRS, CDR2 YFSETQ.

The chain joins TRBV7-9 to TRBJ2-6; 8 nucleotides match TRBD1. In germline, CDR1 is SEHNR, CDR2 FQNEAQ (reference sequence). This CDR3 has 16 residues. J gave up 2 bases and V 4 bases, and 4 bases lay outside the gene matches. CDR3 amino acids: CASSSDRGPGANVLTF. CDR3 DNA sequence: TGTGCCAGCAGCTCCGACAGGGGCCCTGGGGCCAACGTCCTGACTTTC.

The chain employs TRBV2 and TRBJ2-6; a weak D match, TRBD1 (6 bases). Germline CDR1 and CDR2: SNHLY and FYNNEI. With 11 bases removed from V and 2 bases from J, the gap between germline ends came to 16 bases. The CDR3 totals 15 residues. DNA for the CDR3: TGTGCCGGACGCCCAGGGGCCGCTGGGGCCAACGTCCTGACTTTC. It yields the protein CAGRPGAAGANVLTF.

The CDR3 region has the DNA TGTGCCAGCAGCTCACTCGGGGGGGTAGAGACCCAGTACTTC. It yields the protein CASSSLGGVETQYF. This sequence joins TRBV7-9 and TRBJ2-5, with 8 positions matching TRBD2. The germline CDR1 and CDR2 sequences are SEHNR and FQNEAQ (reference sequence). The CDR3 is 14 amino acids. The V and J ends lost 4 bases and 4 bases, in that order; junction bases with no gene match: 5.

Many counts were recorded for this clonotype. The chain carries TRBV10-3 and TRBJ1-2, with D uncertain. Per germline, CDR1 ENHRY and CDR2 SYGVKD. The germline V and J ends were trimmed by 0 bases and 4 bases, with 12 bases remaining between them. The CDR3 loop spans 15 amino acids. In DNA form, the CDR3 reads TGTGCCATCAGTGAGTCCCGGCAGGCAAGCTATGGCTACACCTTC. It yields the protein CAISESRQASYGYTF.

CDR3 sequence: CASRVLTGGSGANVLTF. CDR3 DNA sequence: TGTGCCAGCCGTGTGTTAACTGGGGGGTCTGGGGCCAACGTCCTGACTTTC. The chain links TRBV27 to TRBJ2-6; D is possibly TRBD2 (6 bases). Germline V gives CDR1 MNHEY, CDR2 SMNVEV (reference sequence). There are 17 residues in the CDR3. Trimming removed 8 bases from V and 1 base from J, with 18 bases in between. The entire variable domain, with the rest obtained from reference TRBV27 and TRBJ2-6, is as follows: EAQVTQNPRYLITVTGKKLTVTCSQNMNHEYMSWYRQDPGLGLRQIYYSMNVEVTDKGDVPEGYKVSRKEKRNFPLILESPSPNQTSLYFCASRVLTGGSGANVLTFGAGSRLTVL.

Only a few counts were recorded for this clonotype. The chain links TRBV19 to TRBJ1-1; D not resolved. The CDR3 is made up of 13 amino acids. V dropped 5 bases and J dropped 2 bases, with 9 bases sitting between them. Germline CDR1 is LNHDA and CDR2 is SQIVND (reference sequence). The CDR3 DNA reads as TGTGCCAGTAGTGCTTCAGATAACACTGAAGCTTTCTTT. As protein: CASSASDNTEAFF.